A single sample is the source of the 32 T cell receptor beta chains below, sequenced in a study of cytomegalovirus exposure and HLA in healthy donors. The table came from immunoSEQ multiplex PCR; TCRdb's copy has only in-frame clones and leaves some out. This table has a few hundred thousand clones, nearly 90% appearing once. The sequencing sample was made of PBMCs. The receptors here all came from a man in his thirties or forties in good health and CMV-seronegative.

V gene TRBV7-5 combines with J gene TRBJ1-5; TRBD1, as called in the table, went unchecked against the DNA. TRBV7-5 is a pseudogene segment. The CDR3 sequence is 16 residues long. CDR3 loop: CVRSFPGQGMNQPQHF. CDR3 DNA: TGTGTCAGAAGCTTTCCGGGACAGGGAATGAATCAGCCCCAGCATTTT.

V usage is TRBV19 and J usage is TRBJ2-1; 7 bases map to TRBD2. The CDR3 covers 15 residues. Germline CDR1 and CDR2: LNHDA and SQIVND (reference sequence). Germline trimming cut 5 bases from V and 5 bases from J; bases unmatched to any gene: 9. CDR3 sequence (DNA): TGTGCCAGTAGTGGGGTTTCCGGACTAGACAATGAGCAGTTCTTC. Translating gives CASSGVSGLDNEQFF.

This chain links TRBV6-5 with TRBJ1-1; tentative D call: TRBD1 (6 bases). This CDR3 region has 14 residues. Germline V gene sequence: CDR1 MNHEY, CDR2 SVGAGI. V lost 5 bases and J 5 bases, leaving 15 bases between the germline ends. This CDR3 reads CASSHYRDGTEAFF. The CDR3 nucleotides read TGTGCCAGCAGTCACTACAGGGATGGAACTGAAGCTTTCTTT.

The chain is built from TRBV5-1 and TRBJ1-2, with TRBD1 identical over 8 bases. Germline CDR1 and CDR2: SGHRS and YFSETQ. V lost 4 bases, J lost 5 bases, and 13 bases stayed unmatched. The CDR3 has 16 residues. This CDR3 is CASSPSAAGGAYGYTF. The CDR3 DNA follows: TGCGCCAGCAGCCCGTCCGCGGCAGGGGGCGCTTATGGCTACACCTTC. Variable domain in full (rest from reference TRBV5-1 and TRBJ1-2): KAGVTQTPRYLIKTRGQQVTLSCSPISGHRSVSWYQQTPGQGLQFLFEYFSETQRNKGNFPGRFSGRQFSNSRSEMNVSTLELGDSALYLCASSPSAAGGAYGYTFGSGTRLTVV.

The chain combines TRBV21-1 with TRBJ2-7; TRBD1, as called in the table, went unchecked against the DNA. TRBV21-1 counts as a pseudogene. The CDR3 has 18 residues. The CDR3 nucleotides read TGTGCCAGCAGCAAAAAATCCGCTCCGGGACAGCCCGCTTTCGAGCAGTACTTC. Amino acids: CASSKKSAPGQPAFEQYF.

The chain's CDR3 is CASGVASIRKVDEQYF. The CDR3 DNA reads as TGTGCTAGTGGTGTCGCTTCTATCAGGAAGGTTGACGAGCAGTACTTC. The rearrangement links TRBV12-5 to TRBJ2-7; D gene unclear. Germline V CDR1 and CDR2: LGHNT, FRNRAP. Trimming took off 5 bases at V and 5 bases at J, with 22 bases between the two ends. This CDR3 is built from 16 residues.

The chain has TRBV6-5 and TRBJ2-2, with a possible D match to TRBD1 (6 bases). The V end lost 6 bases, the J end lost 5 bases, and 10 bases lay between the germline ends. CDR3 size: 13 residues. The germline gives CDR1 MNHEY, CDR2 SVGAGI. The CDR3, as DNA: TGTGCCAGCAGGCAACAGGGAACCGGGGAGCTGTTTTTT. Amino acids: CASRQQGTGELFF.

The rearrangement links TRBV11-2 to TRBJ2-1; 8 bases are a match to TRBD2. The CDR3 has 15 amino acids. Germline values: CDR1 SGHAT, CDR2 FQNNGV. The J segment lost 12 bases and the V segment lost 1 base, leaving 11 bases of the junction unmatched. CDR3 sequence (DNA): TGTGCCAGCAGCTTAGCGGGGGGGCCAGGGGACTCGCAGTTCTTC. Protein sequence: CASSLAGGPGDSQFF. Combining the CDR3 with reference TRBV11-2 and TRBJ2-1 gives the whole variable domain EAGVAQSPRYKIIEKRQSVAFWCNPISGHATLYWYQQILGQGPKLLIQFQNNGVVDDSQLPKDRFSAERLKGVDSTLKIQPAKLEDSAVYLCASSLAGGPGDSQFFGPGTRLTVL.

The CDR3 DNA follows: TGCGCCAGCAGCCTGACAGGGTTGTGGGACACTGAAGCTTTCTTT. The encoded protein is CASSLTGLWDTEAFF. This chain connects TRBV5-1 to TRBJ1-1; 7 nucleotides match TRBD1. There are 15 residues in the CDR3. Per the germline V gene, CDR1 is SGHRS and CDR2 is YFSETQ. The trim removed 4 bases at V and 3 bases at J, leaving 9 bases unmatched. The whole variable domain, remainder taken from reference TRBV5-1 and TRBJ1-1, is KAGVTQTPRYLIKTRGQQVTLSCSPISGHRSVSWYQQTPGQGLQFLFEYFSETQRNKGNFPGRFSGRQFSNSRSEMNVSTLELGDSALYLCASSLTGLWDTEAFFGQGTRLTVV.

V gene TRBV12-5 combines with J gene TRBJ1-2, with 9 bases matching TRBD1. Germline CDR1 and CDR2: LGHNT and FRNRAP. J was trimmed by 4 bases and V by 1 base; bases with no gene match: 4. The CDR3 sequence is 15 residues long. CDR3 region: CASGLEQGAVYGYTF. The CDR3 DNA reads TGTGCTAGTGGTTTGGAACAGGGGGCTGTCTATGGCTACACCTTC.

This clone came up once. This sequence joins TRBV5-4 and TRBJ2-5; 12 nucleotides match TRBD2. The germline CDR1 and CDR2 sequences are SGHNT and YYREEE (reference sequence). The CDR3 is 17 residues long. Trimming at V came to 4 bases and at J to 5 bases, leaving 12 bases not matched to a gene. DNA of the CDR3: TGTGCCAGCAGCCTCCGGACTAGCGGGGCCTTAAGGGAGACCCAGTACTTC. It yields the protein CASSLRTSGALRETQYF.

The rearrangement joins TRBV27 to TRBJ2-2; perhaps TRBD1 as D (5 bases). The CDR3 length is 12 residues. Between the trimmed V and J ends, which lost 5 bases and 6 bases, there was a span of 7 bases. Looked up from germline, CDR1 is MNHEY and CDR2 is SMNVEV (reference sequence). CDR3 coding DNA: TGTGCCAGCAGTGAGACAGCCGGGGAGCTGTTTTTT. The encoded protein is CASSETAGELFF.

This clone appeared a few times. V usage is TRBV19 and J usage is TRBJ2-7, with no clear D. The V gene's germline CDR1 is LNHDA and CDR2 SQIVND (reference sequence). Trimming removed 6 bases at V and 4 bases at J, with 13 bases between. The CDR3 covers 13 residues. DNA of the CDR3: TGTGCCAGTAGCTTAGAGGCCACATACGAGCAGTACTTC. It codes for CASSLEATYEQYF.

This clone came up once. The CDR3 bases are TGTGCCAGCAGTTACTCTGGCAACTATGGCTACACCTTC. Translating it yields CASSYSGNYGYTF. The chain has TRBV6-6 and TRBJ1-2; D not certain. The V end lost 0 bases, the J end lost 2 bases, and 4 bases lay between the germline ends. This CDR3 spans 13 amino acids. CDR1 MNHNY and CDR2 SVGAGI come from the germline V gene (reference sequence).

The gene calls are TRBV11-2 and TRBJ2-1, with 8 bases fitting TRBD1. This CDR3 has 14 residues. J was trimmed by 9 bases and V by 3 bases; bases with no gene match: 7. Germline V gene sequence: CDR1 SGHAT, CDR2 FQNNGV. CDR3 residues: CASSFGQGYGEQFF. The CDR3 nucleotides are TGTGCCAGCAGCTTCGGACAGGGATACGGTGAGCAGTTCTTC.

V gene TRBV11-2 combines with J gene TRBJ2-1; D possibly corresponds to TRBD2 (5 bases). The V end was cut by 5 bases, the J end by 3 bases, with 11 bases between. The germline V gene has CDR1 SGHAT and CDR2 FQNNGV. CDR3 length equals 14 residues. This CDR3 reads CASSPYGVYNEQFF. The CDR3 DNA reads as TGTGCCAGCAGCCCTTACGGGGTCTACAATGAGCAGTTCTTC.

This chain connects TRBV9 to TRBJ2-7; tentative D call: TRBD2 (6 bases). Trimming shortened V by 4 bases and J by 3 bases, and 17 bases separated the two germline ends. Germline V gives CDR1 SGDLS, CDR2 YYNGEE. The CDR3 has 15 residues. The CDR3 protein is CASSSTGGSFYEQYF. Here the CDR3 DNA reads TGTGCCAGCAGCAGCACCGGGGGATCCTTCTACGAGCAGTACTTC.

This sequence joins TRBV7-2 and TRBJ2-2, with 9 bases fitting TRBD2. CDR3 length: 18 residues. After removal of 1 base from V and 7 bases from J, the junction contained 13 bases not matched to a gene. Germline CDR1 is SGHTA and CDR2 is FQGNSA. DNA for the CDR3: TGTGCCAGCAGCTTAGTGAGCGGGGGGCCCCTTACGGGCGGGGAGCTGTTTTTT. It codes for CASSLVSGGPLTGGELFF.

This clone has only one observation. The J gene is TRBJ1-1, the V gene TRBV18, with D possibly matching TRBD1 (6 bases). Trimming stripped 7 bases from V and 5 bases from J, with 20 bases between. The CDR3 covers 15 residues. In germline, CDR1 is KGHSH, CDR2 LQKENI. CDR3 sequence reads: CASFQGRGGSTEAFF. The CDR3 nucleotides are TGTGCCAGCTTCCAGGGGCGAGGGGGAAGTACTGAAGCTTTCTTT.

J is TRBJ2-3 and V is TRBV5-1; 9 nucleotides line up with TRBD2. The CDR3 has 16 residues. V shed 2 bases and J 2 bases; nucleotides not matched to a gene: 6. The germline gives CDR1 SGHRS, CDR2 YFSETQ. In DNA, the CDR3 is TGCGCCAGCAGCTTAAGAGCGGGGGGCACCACAGATACGCAGTATTTT. This gives the protein CASSLRAGGTTDTQYF.

The gene calls are TRBV5-1 and TRBJ2-7; TRBD2 matches 8 bases. This CDR3 contains 14 residues. The V segment lost 2 bases and the J segment 4 bases; nucleotides outside the gene matches: 5. Germline CDR1 and CDR2: SGHRS and YFSETQ. CDR3 protein: CASSFRGGVYEQYF. CDR3 bases: TGCGCCAGCAGCTTCCGGGGGGGCGTTTACGAGCAGTACTTC.

This rearrangement joins TRBV19 to TRBJ2-1; 8 nucleotides agree with TRBD2. The CDR3 sequence is 14 residues long. CDR1 is LNHDA and CDR2 is SQIVND in the germline V gene (reference sequence). Unmatched junction bases numbered 12, after V lost 9 bases and J lost 8 bases. The DNA for the CDR3 is TGTGCCAGCAGTTCCAAACTAGCGGCCGATGAGCAGTTCTTC. This codes for CASSSKLAADEQFF.

The rearrangement links TRBV6-4 to TRBJ1-1, with D perhaps matching TRBD1 (6 bases). CDR3 size: 15 residues. Germline V gives CDR1 MRHNA, CDR2 SNTAGT. Deletions cut 5 bases from V and 6 bases from J, with 19 bases between. The CDR3 here is CASSPQPGQRAEAFF. CDR3 in DNA: TGTGCCAGCAGTCCACAACCGGGACAAAGGGCTGAAGCTTTCTTT.

The V call is TRBV5-4, the J call TRBJ2-2, with 9 bases identical to TRBD1. With V trimmed by 4 bases and J by 7 bases, 8 bases remained unmatched. The V gene's germline CDR1 is SGHNT and CDR2 YYREEE (reference sequence). The CDR3 sequence is 15 residues long. The DNA of the CDR3 is TGTGCCAGCAGCGGAACAGGGGGCGCAAACGGGGAGCTGTTTTTT. Protein product: CASSGTGGANGELFF.

The chain joins TRBV9 to TRBJ2-3, with 8 bases fitting TRBD2. The CDR3 is made up of 16 amino acids. J was trimmed by 3 bases and V by 4 bases; bases with no gene match: 10. CDR1 and CDR2 (germline): SGDLS, YYNGEE. CDR3 DNA: TGTGCCAGCAGCCTAAACACGGGACTAGGAACAGATACGCAGTATTTT. It translates to CASSLNTGLGTDTQYF. The full variable domain, rest sourced from reference TRBV9 and TRBJ2-3, is DSGVTQTPKHLITATGQRVTLRCSPRSGDLSVYWYQQSLDQGLQFLIQYYNGEERAKGNILERFSAQQFPDLHSELNLSSLELGDSALYFCASSLNTGLGTDTQYFGPGTRLTVL.

The V call is TRBV29-1, the J call TRBJ2-5; 7 bases line up with TRBD1. CDR3 length: 12 amino acids. V lost 6 bases to trimming and J lost 0 bases; unmatched junction nucleotides: 1. Germline values: CDR1 SQVTM, CDR2 ANQGSEA. The CDR3 region is CSVTGNQETQYF. As DNA, the CDR3 is TGCAGCGTGACAGGGAACCAAGAGACCCAGTACTTC.

This clone was found a few times. The chain combines TRBV6-1 with TRBJ1-2; D is ambiguous. The CDR3 covers 11 residues. Germline CDR1 and CDR2: MNHNS and SASEGT. The V end lost 7 bases, the J end lost 3 bases, and 6 bases lay between the germline ends. The CDR3, as DNA: TGTGCCAGCACGAGATACTATGGCTACACCTTC. It specifies CASTRYYGYTF.

The V gene is TRBV19, the J gene TRBJ1-5; 8 positions match TRBD1. The length of the CDR3 is 16 residues. Germline CDR1 reads LNHDA; CDR2 reads SQIVND (reference sequence). V was pared by 7 bases and J by 2 bases, with 10 bases of the junction left unmatched. CDR3 sequence: CASIPTGAGGNQPQHF. The CDR3 DNA follows: TGTGCCAGTATCCCGACAGGGGCGGGGGGCAATCAGCCCCAGCATTTT. Drawing the rest from reference TRBV19 and TRBJ1-5, the complete variable domain is DGGITQSPKYLFRKEGQNVTLSCEQNLNHDAMYWYRQDPGQGLRLIYYSQIVNDFQKGDIAEGYSVSREKKESFPLTVTSAQKNPTAFYLCASIPTGAGGNQPQHFGDGTRLSIL.

V and J are TRBV9 and TRBJ2-3, with D possibly TRBD2 on 6 matching bases. This CDR3 comprises 15 residues. CDR1 is SGDLS, CDR2 YYNGEE, per germline. Trimming shortened V by 0 bases and J by 4 bases, and 12 bases separated the two germline ends. The CDR3 loop is CASSVGGDGPDTQYF. Written as DNA, the CDR3 is TGTGCCAGCAGCGTAGGCGGGGACGGACCAGATACGCAGTATTTT. Looking up the rest from reference TRBV9 and TRBJ2-3 gives the full variable domain: DSGVTQTPKHLITATGQRVTLRCSPRSGDLSVYWYQQSLDQGLQFLIQYYNGEERAKGNILERFSAQQFPDLHSELNLSSLELGDSALYFCASSVGGDGPDTQYFGPGTRLTVL.

CDR3 sequence: CASSPQATGGALSTGELFF. In DNA, the CDR3 is TGTGCCAGCTCACCACAGGCGACAGGGGGCGCGCTATCCACCGGGGAGCTGTTTTTT. The V gene is TRBV18, the J gene TRBJ2-2, with 10 bases identical to TRBD1. The CDR3 loop spans 19 amino acids. Germline lookup yields CDR1 KGHSH and CDR2 LQKENI. With 1 base clipped from V and 4 bases from J, the junction kept 12 bases outside the gene matches.

This rearrangement joins TRBV7-2 to TRBJ1-1, with 9 bases fitting TRBD1. Germline values: CDR1 SGHTA, CDR2 FQGNSA. The CDR3 length is 14 residues. Trimming took 5 bases from V and 11 from J; bases not matched to a gene: 12. The CDR3 region has the DNA TGTGCCAGCAGCGCCTCCGGGACAGGGTTTTTGGCTTTCTTT. This translates into CASSASGTGFLAFF.

This chain connects TRBV5-6 to TRBJ2-7; TRBD2 might be the D (5 bases). The CDR3 extends over 13 amino acids. Germline CDR1 reads SGHDT; CDR2 reads YYEEEE. The V gene lost 3 bases and the J gene lost 6 bases, with 13 bases spanning the gap. CDR3 sequence reads: CASSSSRGLEQYF. The CDR3 region has the DNA TGTGCCAGCAGCTCTTCTAGAGGACTCGAGCAGTACTTC.